The clone carrying this T cell receptor (beta chain) appeared once. TCRdb's table, derived via immunoSEQ multiplex PCR, lists solely in-frame clones and lacks some. The sample contains 160,000 or so clones, approximately 94% of which appear only once. The V end lost 3 bases, the J end lost 5 bases, and 4 bases lay between the germline ends. The CDR3 has 11 residues. Germline CDR1 is SGHTA and CDR2 is FQGNSA. These data come from a study of control samples from healthy donors and cancer patients. The clonotype was recovered from a woman in her forties in good health. Material for sequencing was blood. The chain uses TRBV7-2 and TRBJ1-1; the D is unclear. In DNA, the CDR3 is TGTGCCAGCAGCTTTATAACTGAAGCTTTCTTT. Its translation is CASSFITEAFF.